Given below is one T cell receptor (beta chain) in context. Its matching antigen is unknown. V lost 5 bases to trimming and J lost 3 bases, with 11 bases between them. CDR1 is SGHNT, CDR2 YYREEE, per germline (reference sequence). The CDR3 has 13 residues. The data were produced by immunoSEQ multiplex PCR, yet TCRdb's version contains in-frame clones alone and is incomplete. The sample shows 150,000 or so clones, around nine tenths of them seen only once. The sample comes from a study of T cell responses to AZD1222 COVID-19 vaccine. General study findings and limits: Researchers took repertoire samples only after the peak T cell response had come. Along spike, vaccine-associated CD4 TCRs were found throughout, with dominance at 160-218 and 743-854.

This sequence was found in an adult who had recovered from COVID-19. The sequenced sample was peripheral blood, obtained after recovery from COVID-19. V and J are TRBV5-4 and TRBJ2-5; D is possibly TRBD1 (5 bases). The CDR3 is CASRTDPKETQYF. In DNA, the CDR3 is TGTGCCAGCAGGACAGACCCTAAAGAGACCCAGTACTTC.